The 24 T cell receptor beta chains listed next were all sequenced from one sample in a study of shared clonotypes between healthy human individuals. The table came from immunoSEQ multiplex PCR; TCRdb's copy has only in-frame clones and leaves some out. The repertoire holds hundreds of thousands of clones, 85% to 95% seen once, with about 0.11% in the top ten. As defined, naive CD8 cells were CD45RO-negative and positively selected for CCR7, with terminally differentiated effector memory CD45RA+ cells excluded. Material for sequencing was naive CD8+ T cells sorted from blood. These receptor sequences come from a woman in her 30s in good health.

The V and J genes are TRBV29-1 and TRBJ1-2, with a weak D call TRBD1 (5 bases). V dropped 2 bases and J dropped 4 bases, with 11 bases sitting between them. The CDR3 has 13 amino acids. Germline CDR1 and CDR2: SQVTM and ANQGSEA. Written as DNA, the CDR3 is TGCAGCGTTGAAAGGCGACAGAGCTATGGCTACACCTTC. As protein: CSVERRQSYGYTF.

CDR3 region: CASSLGDYNQPQHF. In DNA form, the CDR3 reads TGTGCCAGCAGTTTAGGGGATTACAATCAGCCCCAGCATTTT. The rearrangement links TRBV28 to TRBJ1-5; no reliable D call. Germline assignment: CDR1 MDHEN and CDR2 SYDVKM. This CDR3 is built from 14 residues. V lost 2 bases, J lost 3 bases, and 8 bases lay in between.

The V and J genes are TRBV28 and TRBJ1-5; D gene ambiguous. Germline V lookup: CDR1 MDHEN, CDR2 SYDVKM. The CDR3 has 16 amino acids. Trimming pared 6 bases from V and 1 base from J, leaving 16 bases between. The CDR3 DNA sequence: TGTGCCAGCAGCACGAGCTGGGAAGGAAGCAATCAGCCCCAGCATTTT. Translated: CASSTSWEGSNQPQHF. The whole variable domain, remainder taken from reference TRBV28 and TRBJ1-5, is DVKVTQSSRYLVKRTGEKVFLECVQDMDHENMFWYRQDPGLGLRLIYFSYDVKMKEKGDIPEGYSVSREKKERFSLILESASTNQTSMYLCASSTSWEGSNQPQHFGDGTRLSIL.

The chain employs TRBV4-1 and TRBJ2-1; 9 nucleotides align to TRBD2. Germline CDR1 is MGHRA and CDR2 is YSYEKL. V trimming: 3 bases; J trimming: 8 bases; junction bases outside the gene matches: 11. The length of the CDR3 is 16 residues. CDR3 protein: CASSHSTSGTSHEQFF. For the CDR3, the DNA is TGCGCCAGCAGCCATTCTACTTCCGGGACTAGCCATGAGCAGTTCTTC.

The chain has TRBV7-8 and TRBJ2-3, with 10 positions matching TRBD2. V lost 1 base, J lost 0 bases, and 1 base stayed unmatched. The germline CDR1 and CDR2 sequences are SGHVS and FQNEAQ. The CDR3 has 16 residues. The CDR3 DNA sequence: TGTGCCAGCAGCTTAGTTAGCGGGAGGAGCACAGATACGCAGTATTTT. This gives the protein CASSLVSGRSTDTQYF.

J is TRBJ2-5 and V is TRBV4-1, with D possibly matching TRBD2 (5 bases). The CDR3 sequence is 14 residues long. Germline V gene data show CDR1 as MGHRA and CDR2 as YSYEKL. With 1 base removed from V and 4 bases from J, the gap between germline ends came to 10 bases. The CDR3 bases are TGCGCCAGCAGCCAAGGGCATGGGAGAGAGACCCAGTACTTC. Its protein product is CASSQGHGRETQYF.

V is TRBV28 and J is TRBJ1-5; 7 bases fit TRBD1. The CDR3 runs to 17 residues. Trimming took 5 bases from V and 2 from J; bases not matched to a gene: 12. Germline V CDR1 and CDR2: MDHEN, SYDVKM. The CDR3: CASSPRQGVGGNQPQHF. For the CDR3, the DNA is TGTGCCAGCAGTCCCCGTCAGGGGGTAGGTGGCAATCAGCCCCAGCATTTT.

The chain joins TRBV19 to TRBJ1-1; D gene ambiguous. The CDR3 spans 17 residues. Per the germline V gene, CDR1 is LNHDA and CDR2 is SQIVND (reference sequence). V was clipped by 0 bases and J by 1 base, with 15 bases between them. The DNA for the CDR3 is TGTGCCAGTAGTATAGATTTCGGCGTCAGACGGAACACTGAAGCTTTCTTT. Protein product: CASSIDFGVRRNTEAFF.

The chain employs TRBV19 and TRBJ2-3; TRBD2 matches 10 bases. The CDR3 runs to 17 residues. The trim removed 2 bases at V and 3 bases at J, leaving 8 bases unmatched. CDR1 and CDR2 (germline): LNHDA, SQIVND (reference sequence). The DNA for the CDR3 is TGTGCCAGTAGTATAACGCTAGCGGGAGAAGGAACAGATACGCAGTATTTT. Amino acid sequence: CASSITLAGEGTDTQYF.

The chain is built from TRBV5-1 and TRBJ1-3; no firm D call. CDR3 length: 16 amino acids. V gave up 3 bases and J gave up 0 bases, with 13 bases separating them. CDR1 is SGHRS and CDR2 is YFSETQ in the germline V gene. The CDR3 DNA is TGCGCCAGCAGCTCGACCGACTTGGGCTCTGGAAACACCATATATTTT. It is translated as CASSSTDLGSGNTIYF.

The gene calls are TRBV6-1 and TRBJ2-7; possible D gene TRBD2, 5 bases. V was clipped by 4 bases and J by 2 bases, with 18 bases between them. The germline CDR1 and CDR2 sequences are MNHNS and SASEGT. CDR3 length: 16 amino acids. CDR3 sequence (DNA): TGTGCCAGCAGTGCTAGAGACTACCCCGACGCCTACGAGCAGTACTTC. Amino acid sequence: CASSARDYPDAYEQYF.

The DNA of the CDR3 is TGCGCCAGCAGCTTTCACAGGGACGCCGGGGAGCTGTTTTTT. Amino acid sequence: CASSFHRDAGELFF. V usage is TRBV5-1 and J usage is TRBJ2-2; TRBD1 is a possible D gene (6 bases). Per germline, CDR1 SGHRS and CDR2 YFSETQ. V dropped 2 bases and J dropped 6 bases, with 11 bases sitting between them. The CDR3 contains 14 residues.

The V call is TRBV4-1, the J call TRBJ1-1; D is undetermined. Trimming pared 1 base from V and 1 base from J, leaving 19 bases between. This CDR3 comprises 18 residues. The germline CDR1 and CDR2 sequences are MGHRA and YSYEKL. CDR3 DNA: TGCGCCAGCAGCCAAGCCGGGCGGGCGGGCCGGTGGAACACTGAAGCTTTCTTT. Translation gives CASSQAGRAGRWNTEAFF.

This chain joins TRBV10-3 and TRBJ2-7; 10 bases map to TRBD2. The CDR3 covers 19 residues. CDR1 ENHRY and CDR2 SYGVKD come from the germline V gene. Trimming took 0 bases from V and 7 from J; bases not matched to a gene: 18. CDR3 DNA sequence: TGTGCCATCAGTGAGTCAGTTATCCTAGCGGGAGTTCTTTTGCCTGAGCAGTACTTC. This gives the protein CAISESVILAGVLLPEQYF.

The CDR3 here is CASSQSNRCPYSNQPQHF. The CDR3 bases are TGCGCCAGCAGTCAATCTAATAGGTGTCCCTATAGCAATCAGCCCCAGCATTTT. The chain joins TRBV23-1 to TRBJ1-5; the D is unclear. TRBV23-1 is recorded as an ORF, its role being uncertain. Trimming took 0 bases from V and 0 from J, leaving 15 bases between them. There are 18 residues in the CDR3.

This sequence joins TRBV9 and TRBJ1-2; a possible D gene is TRBD1 (5 bases). This CDR3 is built from 14 residues. V lost 3 bases, J lost 4 bases, and 13 bases lay in between. Germline-derived CDR1 and CDR2 are SGDLS and YYNGEE. CDR3 sequence reads: CASSGTQVGYGYTF. The CDR3 region has the DNA TGTGCCAGCAGCGGGACACAGGTGGGCTATGGCTACACCTTC.

This clone was recorded once. This sequence joins TRBV5-1 and TRBJ2-7, with D possibly called TRBD1 or TRBD2 (5 bases each). CDR3 length equals 14 residues. Per the germline V gene, CDR1 is SGHRS and CDR2 is YFSETQ. Trimming removed 1 base at V and 5 bases at J, with 13 bases between. The CDR3 nucleotides read TGCGCCAGCAGCTTGCCGGGGCCTCGGGACGAGCAGTACTTC. Its translation is CASSLPGPRDEQYF.

V gene TRBV5-4 combines with J gene TRBJ2-7, with 8 bases fitting TRBD1. CDR1 is SGHNT, CDR2 YYREEE, per germline (reference sequence). This CDR3 spans 15 amino acids. V was clipped by 4 bases and J by 2 bases; unmatched bases: 8. The CDR3 nucleotides read TGTGCCAGCAGCCTCGGACAGGGTCGTCCCTACGAGCAGTACTTC. Its translation: CASSLGQGRPYEQYF.

A single count supports this clone. J is TRBJ2-7 and V is TRBV25-1; TRBD2 matches 8 bases. The J segment lost 3 bases and the V segment lost 2 bases, leaving 3 bases of the junction unmatched. The CDR3 has 14 amino acids. Germline lookup yields CDR1 MGHDK and CDR2 SYGVNS. CDR3 loop: CASSEVGTSYEQYF. CDR3 bases: TGTGCCAGCAGTGAAGTAGGGACTAGCTACGAGCAGTACTTC.

This sequence joins TRBV5-1 and TRBJ1-1; a possible D gene is TRBD1 (6 bases). Germline CDR1 is SGHRS and CDR2 is YFSETQ. V lost 0 bases, J lost 4 bases, and 10 bases lay in between. The CDR3 totals 14 residues. As DNA, the CDR3 is TGCGCCAGCAGCTTGGATAGGGGGTCCACTGAAGCTTTCTTT. Its protein is CASSLDRGSTEAFF.

Turning to this clone: Within the sample, other DNA sequences also encode this same CDR3. V gene TRBV28 combines with J gene TRBJ1-1; 8 bases map to TRBD1. Germline lookup yields CDR1 MDHEN and CDR2 SYDVKM. This CDR3 has 14 amino acids. V shed 2 bases and J 3 bases; nucleotides not matched to a gene: 2. The CDR3 nucleotides read TGTGCCAGCAGTTTAGGACAGGGTGACACTGAAGCTTTCTTT. It yields the protein CASSLGQGDTEAFF.

V is TRBV7-6 and J is TRBJ2-2; perhaps TRBD2 as D (6 bases). From germline, CDR1 is SGHVS and CDR2 FNYEAQ. The CDR3 extends over 14 amino acids. Trimming removed 5 bases at V and 2 bases at J, with 9 bases between. The CDR3 DNA follows: TGTGCCAGCAGCCCGGGACTTAACACCGGGGAGCTGTTTTTT. This sequence encodes CASSPGLNTGELFF.

The V call is TRBV9, the J call TRBJ1-3, with a tentative D call TRBD1 (6 bases). Germline V gene sequence: CDR1 SGDLS, CDR2 YYNGEE. V was trimmed by 0 bases and J by 4 bases, leaving 14 bases between them. This CDR3 region has 16 residues. CDR3 sequence (DNA): TGTGCCAGCAGCGTAGACGCAGGGACATCCGGAAACACCATATATTTT. Amino acid sequence: CASSVDAGTSGNTIYF.

The chain links TRBV5-6 to TRBJ2-2; 9 bases match TRBD1. Germline values: CDR1 SGHDT, CDR2 YYEEEE. The CDR3 sequence is 15 residues long. Trimming took 1 base from V and 4 from J; bases not matched to a gene: 2. CDR3 nucleotides: TGTGCCAGCAGCTTGTGGACAGGGGTCACCGGGGAGCTGTTTTTT. It codes for CASSLWTGVTGELFF. Supplemented by reference TRBV5-6 and TRBJ2-2, the full variable domain reads DAGVTQSPTHLIKTRGQQVTLRCSPKSGHDTVSWYQQALGQGPQFIFQYYEEEERQRGNFPDRFSGHQFPNYSSELNVNALLLGDSALYLCASSLWTGVTGELFFGEGSRLTVL.